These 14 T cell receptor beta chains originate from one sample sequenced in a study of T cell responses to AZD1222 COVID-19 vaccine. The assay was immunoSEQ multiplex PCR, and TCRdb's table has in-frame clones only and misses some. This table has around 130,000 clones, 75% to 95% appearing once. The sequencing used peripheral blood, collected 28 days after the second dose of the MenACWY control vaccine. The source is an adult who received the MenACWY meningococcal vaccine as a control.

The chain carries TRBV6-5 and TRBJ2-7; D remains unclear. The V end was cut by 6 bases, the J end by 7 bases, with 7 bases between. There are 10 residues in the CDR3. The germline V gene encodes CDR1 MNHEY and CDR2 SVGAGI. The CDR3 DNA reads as TGTGCCAGCAGCGAGAGGGAGCAGTACTTC. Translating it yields CASSEREQYF.

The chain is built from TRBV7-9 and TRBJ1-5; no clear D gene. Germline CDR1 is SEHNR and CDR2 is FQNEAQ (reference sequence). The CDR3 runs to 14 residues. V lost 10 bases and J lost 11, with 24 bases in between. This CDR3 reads CATSDDGFNQAQHF. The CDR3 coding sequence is TGTGCCACCTCAGATGACGGGTTCAATCAAGCCCAGCATTTT.

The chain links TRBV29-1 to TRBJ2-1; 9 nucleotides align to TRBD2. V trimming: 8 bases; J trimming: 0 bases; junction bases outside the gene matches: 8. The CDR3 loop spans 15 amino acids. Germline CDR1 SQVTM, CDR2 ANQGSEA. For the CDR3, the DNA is TGCAGCCTGAGGCGTAGCGGGAGCTCCTACAATGAGCAGTTCTTC. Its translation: CSLRRSGSSYNEQFF.

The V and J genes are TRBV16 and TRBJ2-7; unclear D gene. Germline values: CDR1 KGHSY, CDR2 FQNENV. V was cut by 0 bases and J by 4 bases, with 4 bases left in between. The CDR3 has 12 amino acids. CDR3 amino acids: CASSQSSYEQYF. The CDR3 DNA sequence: TGTGCCAGCAGCCAATCGTCGTACGAGCAGTACTTC.

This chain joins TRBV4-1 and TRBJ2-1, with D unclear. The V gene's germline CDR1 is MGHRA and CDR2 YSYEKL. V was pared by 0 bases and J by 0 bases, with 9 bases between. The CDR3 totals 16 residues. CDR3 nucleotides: TGCGCCAGCAGCCAAGATCGTTCGGACTCCTACAATGAGCAGTTCTTC. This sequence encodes CASSQDRSDSYNEQFF.

CDR3 sequence (DNA): TGCGCCAGCAGCCAAGATGGCCATACTAGCACAGATACGCAGTATTTT. Amino acid sequence: CASSQDGHTSTDTQYF. The rearrangement links TRBV4-3 to TRBJ2-3; D is unresolved. V dropped 0 bases and J dropped 0 bases, with 10 bases sitting between them. Germline CDR1 is LGHNA and CDR2 is YSLEER. There are 16 residues in the CDR3.

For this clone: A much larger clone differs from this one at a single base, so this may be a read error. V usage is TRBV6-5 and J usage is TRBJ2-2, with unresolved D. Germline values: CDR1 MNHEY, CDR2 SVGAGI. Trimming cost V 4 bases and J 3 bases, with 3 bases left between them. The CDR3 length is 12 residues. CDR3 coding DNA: TGTGCCAGCAGTTCCTACACCGGGGAGCTGTTTTTT. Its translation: CASSSYTGELFF.

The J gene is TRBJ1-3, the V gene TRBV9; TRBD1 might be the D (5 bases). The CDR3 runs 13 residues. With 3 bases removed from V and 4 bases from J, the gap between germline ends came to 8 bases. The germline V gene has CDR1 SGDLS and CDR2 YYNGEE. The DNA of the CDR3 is TGTGCCAGCAGCGCGAGACAGGGAAACACCATATATTTT. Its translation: CASSARQGNTIYF.

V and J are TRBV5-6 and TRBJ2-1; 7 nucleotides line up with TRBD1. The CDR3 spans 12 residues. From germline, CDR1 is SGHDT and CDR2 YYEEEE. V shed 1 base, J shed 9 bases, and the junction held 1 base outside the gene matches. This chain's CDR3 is CASSLTGVEQFF. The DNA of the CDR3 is TGTGCCAGCAGCTTGACAGGGGTTGAGCAGTTCTTC.

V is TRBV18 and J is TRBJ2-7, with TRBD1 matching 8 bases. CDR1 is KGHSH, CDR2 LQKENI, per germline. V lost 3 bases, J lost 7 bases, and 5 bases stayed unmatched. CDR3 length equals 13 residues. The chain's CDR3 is CASSPGQEREQYF. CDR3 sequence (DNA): TGTGCCAGCTCACCGGGACAGGAACGGGAGCAGTACTTC. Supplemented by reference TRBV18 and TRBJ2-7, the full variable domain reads NAGVMQNPRHLVRRRGQEARLRCSPMKGHSHVYWYRQLPEEGLKFMVYLQKENIIDESGMPKERFSAEFPKEGPSILRIQQVVRGDSAAYFCASSPGQEREQYFGPGTRLTVT.

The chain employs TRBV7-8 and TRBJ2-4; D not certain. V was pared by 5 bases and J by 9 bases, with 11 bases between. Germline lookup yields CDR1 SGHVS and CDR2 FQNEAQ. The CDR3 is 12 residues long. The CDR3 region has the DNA TGTGCCAGCAGCCAAGGACCGGGCATTCAGTACTTC. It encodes CASSQGPGIQYF.

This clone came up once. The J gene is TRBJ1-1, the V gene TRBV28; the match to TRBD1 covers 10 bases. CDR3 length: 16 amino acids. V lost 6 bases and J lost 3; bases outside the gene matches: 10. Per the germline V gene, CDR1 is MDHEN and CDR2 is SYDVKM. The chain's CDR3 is CASRAGTGVGYTEAFF. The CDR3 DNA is TGTGCCAGCAGAGCCGGGACAGGGGTTGGGTACACTGAAGCTTTCTTT.

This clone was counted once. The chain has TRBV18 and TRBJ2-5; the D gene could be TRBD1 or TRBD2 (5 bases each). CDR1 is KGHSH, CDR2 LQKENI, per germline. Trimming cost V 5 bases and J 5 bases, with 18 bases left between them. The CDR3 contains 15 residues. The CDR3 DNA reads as TGTGCCAGCTCAAAGGCGGGCAGGGCTGAGGAGACCCAGTACTTC. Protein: CASSKAGRAEETQYF.

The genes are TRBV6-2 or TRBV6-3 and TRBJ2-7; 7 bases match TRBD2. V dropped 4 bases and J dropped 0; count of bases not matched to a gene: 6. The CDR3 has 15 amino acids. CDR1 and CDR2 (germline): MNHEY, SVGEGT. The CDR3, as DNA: TGTGCCAGCAGTTTCCAACTAGCGTTCTCCTACGAGCAGTACTTC. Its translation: CASSFQLAFSYEQYF.